The clone carrying this T cell receptor (beta chain) was counted only a few times. Measured with immunoSEQ multiplex PCR; TCRdb has only the in-frame clones, and not every one. Counted here are more than 85,000 clones, less than 85% occurring once; the ten biggest clones make up more than 30%. This CDR3 region has 15 residues. Trimming cost V 3 bases and J 4 bases; bases outside gene matches: 5. Germline-derived CDR1 and CDR2 are ENHRY and SYGVKD. The source of the sample is a study of control samples from healthy donors and cancer patients. The sequenced sample consisted of PBMCs. The chain is built from TRBV10-3 and TRBJ2-3; 9 positions agree with TRBD1. The receptor comes from a man in his 70s with lung cancer. As DNA, the CDR3 is TGTGCCATCAGTGAAGCTACAGGGGGCCCAGATACGCAGTATTTT. It specifies CAISEATGGPDTQYF.